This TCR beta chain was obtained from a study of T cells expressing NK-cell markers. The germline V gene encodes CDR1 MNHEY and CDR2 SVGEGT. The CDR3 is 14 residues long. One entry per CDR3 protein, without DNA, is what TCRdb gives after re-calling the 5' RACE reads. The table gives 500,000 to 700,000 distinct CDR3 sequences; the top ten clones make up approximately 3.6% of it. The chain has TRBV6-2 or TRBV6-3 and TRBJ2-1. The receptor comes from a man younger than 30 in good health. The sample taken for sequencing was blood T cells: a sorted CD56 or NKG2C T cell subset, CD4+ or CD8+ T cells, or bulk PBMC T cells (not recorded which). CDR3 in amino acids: CASSIAESYNEQFF.